Following are 3 T cell receptor beta chains from one sample sequenced in a study of CD8 T cells in Susac syndrome. Reverse transcription of about 0.45 to 1 ug RNA used random hexamers. A single record per CDR3 protein comes from TCRdb applying MiXCR to the immunoSEQ multiplex PCR reads. The sample lists around 270,000 distinct CDR3 sequences, 70% to 90% occurring once. Input material: CD8+ T cells from PBMCs. Receptor source: a human donor with multiple sclerosis.

The chain has TRBV18 and TRBJ1-1, with a weak D call TRBD1 (6 bases). The germline V gene has CDR1 KGHSH and CDR2 LQKENI. V was trimmed by 2 bases and J by 3 bases, leaving 16 bases between them. This CDR3 spans 16 amino acids. The CDR3 DNA sequence: TGTGCCAGCTCACCAGATCCAGGGGAGCGAGACACTGAAGCTTTCTTT. This encodes CASSPDPGERDTEAFF.

The chain is built from TRBV7-8 and TRBJ2-3, with unresolved D. CDR3 length: 12 residues. Germline V gene data show CDR1 as SGHVS and CDR2 as FQNEAQ. V lost 4 bases and J lost 6, with 8 bases in between. CDR3 nucleotide sequence: TGTGCCAGCAGCTCGTGGACCGATACGCAGTATTTT. It specifies CASSSWTDTQYF.

In its sample, this clonotype was seen a few times. The gene calls are TRBV11-2 and TRBJ2-6, with TRBD1 matching 10 bases. The junction had 10 bases not matched to a gene; V was cut back by 6 bases and J by 2 bases. The CDR3 is 18 amino acids. The germline V gene has CDR1 SGHAT and CDR2 FQNNGV. CDR3 amino acids: CASRRSGQGGPGANVLTF. CDR3 DNA sequence: TGTGCCAGCAGACGGAGCGGACAGGGGGGTCCTGGGGCCAACGTCCTGACTTTC.